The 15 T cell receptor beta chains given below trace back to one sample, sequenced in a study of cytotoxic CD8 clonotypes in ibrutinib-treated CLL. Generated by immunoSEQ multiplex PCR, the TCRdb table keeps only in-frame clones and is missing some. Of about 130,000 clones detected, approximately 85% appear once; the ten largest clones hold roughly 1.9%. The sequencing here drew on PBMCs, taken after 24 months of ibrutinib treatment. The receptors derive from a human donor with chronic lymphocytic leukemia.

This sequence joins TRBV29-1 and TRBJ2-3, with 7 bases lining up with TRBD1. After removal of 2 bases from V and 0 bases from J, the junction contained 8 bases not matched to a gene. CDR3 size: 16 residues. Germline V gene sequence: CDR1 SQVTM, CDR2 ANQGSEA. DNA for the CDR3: TGCAGCGTTGAACTTAACAGGGGCCCTAGCACAGATACGCAGTATTTT. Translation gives CSVELNRGPSTDTQYF.

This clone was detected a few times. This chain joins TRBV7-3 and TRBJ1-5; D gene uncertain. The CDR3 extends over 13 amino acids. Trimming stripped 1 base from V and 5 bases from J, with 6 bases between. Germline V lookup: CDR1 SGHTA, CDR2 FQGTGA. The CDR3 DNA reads TGTGCCAGCAGCTTAATGAAGGATCAGCCCCAGCATTTT. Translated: CASSLMKDQPQHF.

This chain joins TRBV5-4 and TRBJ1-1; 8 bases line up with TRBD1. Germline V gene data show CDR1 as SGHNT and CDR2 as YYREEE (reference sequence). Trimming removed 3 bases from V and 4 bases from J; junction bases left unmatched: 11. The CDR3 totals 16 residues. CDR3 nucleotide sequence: TGTGCCAGCAGCTGGGGGAGACAGGGGACCTCCACTGAAGCTTTCTTT. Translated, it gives CASSWGRQGTSTEAFF.

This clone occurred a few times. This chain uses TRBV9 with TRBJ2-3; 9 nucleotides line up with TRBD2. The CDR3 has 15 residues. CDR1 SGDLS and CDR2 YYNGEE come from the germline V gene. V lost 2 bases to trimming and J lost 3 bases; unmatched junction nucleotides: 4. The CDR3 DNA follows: TGTGCCAGCAGCGTTAGCGGGAGTGGGACAGATACGCAGTATTTT. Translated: CASSVSGSGTDTQYF.

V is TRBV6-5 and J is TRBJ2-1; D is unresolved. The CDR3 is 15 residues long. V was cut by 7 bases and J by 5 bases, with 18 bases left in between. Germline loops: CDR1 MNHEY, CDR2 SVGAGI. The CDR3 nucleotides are TGTGCCAGCATCCGGAGCCTAGTCGAAGACAATGAGCAGTTCTTC. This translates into CASIRSLVEDNEQFF.

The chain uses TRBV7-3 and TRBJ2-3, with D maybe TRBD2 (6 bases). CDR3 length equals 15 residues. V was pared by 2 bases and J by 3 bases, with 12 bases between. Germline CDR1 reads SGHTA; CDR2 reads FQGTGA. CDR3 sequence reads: CASSLGGIRTDTQYF. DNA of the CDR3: TGTGCCAGCAGCTTAGGGGGGATTCGAACAGATACGCAGTATTTT.

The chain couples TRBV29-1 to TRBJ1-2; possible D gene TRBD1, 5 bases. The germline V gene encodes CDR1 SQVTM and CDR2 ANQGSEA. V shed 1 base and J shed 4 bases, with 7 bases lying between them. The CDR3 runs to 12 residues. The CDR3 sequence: CSVEGGSYGYTF. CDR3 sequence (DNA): TGCAGCGTTGAAGGGGGCAGCTATGGCTACACCTTC.

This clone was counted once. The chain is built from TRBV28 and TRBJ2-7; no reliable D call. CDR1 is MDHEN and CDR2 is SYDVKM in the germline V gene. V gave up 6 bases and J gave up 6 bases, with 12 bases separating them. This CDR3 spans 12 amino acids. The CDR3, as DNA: TGTGCCAGCAGGGTAGGATCGGGCGAGCAGTACTTC. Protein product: CASRVGSGEQYF.

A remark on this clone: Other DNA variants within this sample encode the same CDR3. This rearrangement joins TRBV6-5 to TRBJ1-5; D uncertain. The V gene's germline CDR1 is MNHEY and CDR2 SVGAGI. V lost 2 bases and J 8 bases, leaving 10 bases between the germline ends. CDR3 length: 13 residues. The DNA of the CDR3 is TGTGCCAGCAGTTACAGGGAGAGAGAGCCCCAGCATTTT. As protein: CASSYREREPQHF.

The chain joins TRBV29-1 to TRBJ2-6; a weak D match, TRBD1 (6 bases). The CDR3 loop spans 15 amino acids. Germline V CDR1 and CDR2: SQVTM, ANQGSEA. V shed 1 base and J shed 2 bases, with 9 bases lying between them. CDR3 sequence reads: CSVEGGGAGANVLTF. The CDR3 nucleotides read TGCAGCGTTGAAGGTGGGGGCGCTGGGGCCAACGTCCTGACTTTC. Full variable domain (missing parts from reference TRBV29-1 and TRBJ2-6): SAVISQKPSRDICQRGTSLTIQCQVDSQVTMMFWYRQQPGQSLTLIATANQGSEATYESGFVIDKFPISRPNLTFSTLTVSNMSPEDSSIYLCSVEGGGAGANVLTFGAGSRLTVL.

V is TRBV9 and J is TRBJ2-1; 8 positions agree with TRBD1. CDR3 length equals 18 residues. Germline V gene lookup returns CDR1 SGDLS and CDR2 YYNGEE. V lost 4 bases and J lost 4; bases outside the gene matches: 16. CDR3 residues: CASSPGLSGTGKYNEQFF. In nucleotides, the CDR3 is TGTGCCAGCAGCCCTGGCCTCTCCGGGACAGGAAAATACAATGAGCAGTTCTTC.

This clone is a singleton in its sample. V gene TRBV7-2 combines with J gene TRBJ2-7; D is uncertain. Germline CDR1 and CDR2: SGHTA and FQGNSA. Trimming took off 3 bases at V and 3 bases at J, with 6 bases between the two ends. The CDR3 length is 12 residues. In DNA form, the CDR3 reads TGTGCCAGCAGCTTGGCCCTCTACGAGCAGTACTTC. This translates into CASSLALYEQYF.

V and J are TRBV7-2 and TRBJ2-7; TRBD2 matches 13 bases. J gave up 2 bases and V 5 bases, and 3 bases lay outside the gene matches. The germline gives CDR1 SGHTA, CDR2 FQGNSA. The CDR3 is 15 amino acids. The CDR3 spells CASSTGLAGPYEQYF. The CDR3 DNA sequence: TGTGCCAGCAGCACGGGACTAGCGGGGCCCTACGAGCAGTACTTC.

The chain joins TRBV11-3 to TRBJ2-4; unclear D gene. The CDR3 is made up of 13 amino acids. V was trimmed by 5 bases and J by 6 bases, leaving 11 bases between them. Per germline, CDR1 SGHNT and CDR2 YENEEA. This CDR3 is CASSTDGGNIQYF. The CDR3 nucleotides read TGTGCCAGCAGCACCGATGGTGGAAACATTCAGTACTTC.

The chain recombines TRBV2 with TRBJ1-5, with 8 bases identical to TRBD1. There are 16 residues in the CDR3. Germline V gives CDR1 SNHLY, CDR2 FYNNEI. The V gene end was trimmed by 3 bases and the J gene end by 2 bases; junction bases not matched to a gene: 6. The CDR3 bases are TGTGCCAGCAGTGAGCCGGGACAGGAACGCAATCAGCCCCAGCATTTT. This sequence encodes CASSEPGQERNQPQHF.